Below are 27 T cell receptor beta chains sequenced from a single sample in a study of blood T cell repertoires in COVID-19. This table comes from immunoSEQ multiplex PCR, and its TCRdb copy is limited to in-frame clones, with some not included. The data hold 150,000 or so clones, with less than 90% observed a single time. Specimen: peripheral blood. The source of these receptors is an older woman with acute or convalescent COVID-19.

The chain couples TRBV11-2 to TRBJ2-3; 11 nucleotides line up with TRBD2. With 1 base clipped from V and 5 bases from J, the junction kept 11 bases outside the gene matches. CDR1 SGHAT and CDR2 FQNNGV come from the germline V gene. The CDR3 is made up of 18 amino acids. CDR3 protein: CASSLGVLAGGRVDTQYF. CDR3 nucleotides: TGTGCCAGCAGCTTAGGGGTGCTAGCGGGGGGAAGGGTAGATACGCAGTATTTT. Supplemented by reference TRBV11-2 and TRBJ2-3, the full variable domain reads EAGVAQSPRYKIIEKRQSVAFWCNPISGHATLYWYQQILGQGPKLLIQFQNNGVVDDSQLPKDRFSAERLKGVDSTLKIQPAKLEDSAVYLCASSLGVLAGGRVDTQYFGPGTRLTVL.

This clone came up a few times. The V call is TRBV3-1 (or the pseudogene TRBV3-2), the J call TRBJ1-2; 12 nucleotides line up with TRBD1. V dropped 4 bases and J dropped 5; count of bases not matched to a gene: 8. This CDR3 is built from 16 residues. Germline V CDR1 and CDR2: LGHDT, YNNKEL (reference sequence). The CDR3 region is CASSPSGTGGSYGYTF. The CDR3 bases are TGTGCCAGCAGCCCTTCCGGGACAGGGGGCTCTTATGGCTACACCTTC.

As concerns this clone: The junction does not match germline at one end; this may be a read error. The chain carries TRBV7-7 and TRBJ2-2; TRBD2 might be the D (5 bases). The CDR3 totals 14 residues. Germline CDR1 and CDR2: SSHAT and FNYEAQ (reference sequence). Written as DNA, the CDR3 is TGTGCTAGCAGTTCGGGATTCCTCACCGGGGAGCTGTTTTTT. Translating gives CASSSGFLTGELFF.

The chain carries TRBV3-1 (or the pseudogene TRBV3-2) and TRBJ1-3; a possible D gene is TRBD1 (5 bases). V lost 1 base and J 2 bases, leaving 6 bases between the germline ends. Germline V gene data show CDR1 as LGHDT and CDR2 as YNNKEL (reference sequence). The CDR3 length is 14 residues. The CDR3 is CASSQGQTGNTIYF. The DNA of the CDR3 is TGTGCCAGCAGCCAAGGACAGACTGGAAACACCATATATTTT.

The chain has TRBV6-5 and TRBJ2-7; TRBD2 aligns across 7 bases. J was trimmed by 6 bases and V by 5 bases; bases with no gene match: 7. Germline V gene sequence: CDR1 MNHEY, CDR2 SVGAGI. CDR3 length equals 13 residues. CDR3 region: CASSTWEGREQYF. CDR3 nucleotides: TGTGCCAGCAGTACGTGGGAGGGGCGCGAGCAGTACTTC.

V and J are TRBV7-2 and TRBJ2-7; unclear D gene. CDR3 length equals 13 residues. Germline CDR1 reads SGHTA; CDR2 reads FQGNSA. Trimming removed 1 base from V and 3 bases from J, with 7 bases in between. CDR3 DNA: TGTGCCAGCAGCTTAGGCCAGGTCTACGAGCAGTACTTC. Translating gives CASSLGQVYEQYF. The whole variable domain, filled in from reference TRBV7-2 and TRBJ2-7, reads GAGVSQSPSNKVTEKGKDVELRCDPISGHTALYWYRQSLGQGLEFLIYFQGNSAPDKSGLPSDRFSAERTGGSVSTLTIQRTQQEDSAVYLCASSLGQVYEQYFGPGTRLTVT.

CDR3 bases: TGTGCCAGCAGTCCAGGGACAGCGGTCGGCTATGGCTACACCTTC. Its translation is CASSPGTAVGYGYTF. V and J are TRBV2 and TRBJ1-2, with 7 nucleotides matching TRBD1. The CDR3 spans 15 residues. J lost 4 bases, V lost 5 bases, and 10 bases had no gene match. The germline V gene has CDR1 SNHLY and CDR2 FYNNEI. Full variable domain (remainder filled in from reference TRBV2 and TRBJ1-2): EPEVTQTPSHQVTQMGQEVILRCVPISNHLYFYWYRQILGQKVEFLVSFYNNEISEKSEIFDDQFSVERPDGSNFTLKIRSTKLEDSAMYFCASSPGTAVGYGYTFGSGTRLTVV.

In DNA form, the CDR3 reads TGTGCCAGCAGCAGGGCAGCGGGGGCAGGCGGGGAGCTGTTTTTT. Protein: CASSRAAGAGGELFF. The chain couples TRBV3-1 (or the pseudogene TRBV3-2) to TRBJ2-2; 8 bases agree with TRBD2. Per the germline V gene, CDR1 is LGHDT and CDR2 is YNNKEL (reference sequence). The CDR3 consists of 15 residues. The V segment lost 5 bases and the J segment 7 bases; nucleotides outside the gene matches: 9.

This chain connects TRBV7-9 to TRBJ1-2; 8 positions agree with TRBD1. After removal of 0 bases from V and 4 bases from J, the junction contained 4 bases not matched to a gene. Looked up from germline, CDR1 is SEHNR and CDR2 is FQNEAQ (reference sequence). This CDR3 is 15 amino acids long. The CDR3 here is CASSLAPGGLYGYTF. The CDR3, as DNA: TGTGCCAGCAGCTTAGCCCCAGGGGGCCTCTATGGCTACACCTTC.

V and J are TRBV28 and TRBJ1-3; the match to TRBD1 covers 7 bases. The V and J ends lost 5 bases and 0 bases, in that order; junction bases with no gene match: 4. CDR3 length: 15 residues. Per the germline V gene, CDR1 is MDHEN and CDR2 is SYDVKM. The DNA for the CDR3 is TGTGCCAGCAGTCTTTACAGGGGCTCTGGAAACACCATATATTTT. Amino acid sequence: CASSLYRGSGNTIYF.

The chain joins TRBV5-8 to TRBJ1-5, with D possibly matching TRBD1 (5 bases). CDR3 length: 17 residues. V was cut by 0 bases and J by 1 base, with 14 bases left in between. Per germline, CDR1 SGHTS and CDR2 YDEGEE. The CDR3 is CASSLAGGILSNQPQHF. The DNA of the CDR3 is TGTGCCAGCAGCTTGGCCGGGGGAATATTGAGCAATCAGCCCCAGCATTTT.

The chain is built from TRBV2 and TRBJ1-6; TRBD1 aligns across 8 bases. Germline V CDR1 and CDR2: SNHLY, FYNNEI. The V gene end was trimmed by 5 bases and the J gene end by 10 bases; junction bases not matched to a gene: 4. CDR3 size: 13 residues. The CDR3 spells CASSKTGASPLHF. The CDR3 bases are TGTGCCAGCAGTAAGACAGGGGCATCACCCCTCCACTTT.

The chain links TRBV23-1 to TRBJ1-2; D might be TRBD1 (5 bases). TRBV23-1 is known as an ORF, though its function is uncertain. The CDR3 runs to 15 residues. The ends were cut back, 1 base at V and 0 bases at J, with 9 bases in the middle. This chain's CDR3 is CASSQFGAANYGYTF. In DNA, the CDR3 is TGCGCCAGCAGTCAATTTGGGGCGGCTAACTATGGCTACACCTTC.

CDR3 sequence: CASSSPKGTGVLYNSPLHF. The CDR3 DNA sequence: TGTGCCAGCAGTTCCCCAAAGGGGACAGGGGTCCTCTATAATTCACCCCTCCACTTT. The chain uses TRBV2 and TRBJ1-6, with 10 bases aligning to TRBD1. The V gene end was trimmed by 5 bases and the J gene end by 3 bases; junction bases not matched to a gene: 13. This CDR3 comprises 19 residues. Germline CDR1 and CDR2: SNHLY and FYNNEI.

The chain employs TRBV27 and TRBJ2-2, with D perhaps matching TRBD2 (6 bases). Germline V gene sequence: CDR1 MNHEY, CDR2 SMNVEV (reference sequence). This CDR3 is 14 amino acids long. Trimming shortened V by 6 bases and J by 6 bases, and 14 bases separated the two germline ends. The CDR3 sequence: CASRESGRPGELFF. The CDR3, as DNA: TGTGCCAGCAGAGAATCAGGGAGGCCCGGGGAGCTGTTTTTT.

The V gene is TRBV28, the J gene TRBJ1-5; D unresolved. There are 14 residues in the CDR3. V was trimmed by 1 base and J by 7 bases, leaving 11 bases between them. In germline, CDR1 is MDHEN, CDR2 SYDVKM. The CDR3 DNA reads as TGTGCCAGCAGTTTATATGGTTTCGCGCAGCCCCAGCATTTT. This sequence encodes CASSLYGFAQPQHF.

The V gene is TRBV7-2, the J gene TRBJ1-2; perhaps TRBD1 as D (5 bases). V was pared by 5 bases and J by 4 bases, with 11 bases between. This CDR3 contains 13 residues. Germline lookup yields CDR1 SGHTA and CDR2 FQGNSA. The CDR3 reads CASSRQGLYGYTF. DNA for the CDR3: TGTGCCAGCAGCCGTCAGGGCCTCTATGGCTACACCTTC. The full variable domain, its missing parts supplied by reference TRBV7-2 and TRBJ1-2, is GAGVSQSPSNKVTEKGKDVELRCDPISGHTALYWYRQSLGQGLEFLIYFQGNSAPDKSGLPSDRFSAERTGGSVSTLTIQRTQQEDSAVYLCASSRQGLYGYTFGSGTRLTVV.

This clone occurred once. The V call is TRBV4-2, the J call TRBJ2-1; 12 bases agree with TRBD2. The junction had 3 bases not matched to a gene; V was cut back by 4 bases and J by 5 bases. The CDR3 runs 15 residues. Germline V gives CDR1 LGHNA, CDR2 YNFKEQ. The CDR3 is CASSLTSGGNNEQFF. In DNA form, the CDR3 reads TGTGCCAGCAGCCTTACTAGCGGGGGGAACAATGAGCAGTTCTTC.

This clone came up once. This chain joins TRBV19 and TRBJ1-5; no reliable D call. The CDR3 loop spans 17 amino acids. CDR1 is LNHDA and CDR2 is SQIVND in the germline V gene (reference sequence). The germline V and J ends were trimmed by 3 bases and 2 bases, with 17 bases remaining between them. CDR3 protein: CASSILSLEAGNQPQHF. CDR3 sequence (DNA): TGTGCCAGTAGTATTTTATCTTTGGAGGCAGGCAATCAGCCCCAGCATTTT.

The chain carries TRBV3-1 (or the pseudogene TRBV3-2) and TRBJ2-5; 12 bases line up with TRBD2. V was pared by 3 bases and J by 1 base, with 6 bases of the junction left unmatched. This CDR3 is built from 17 residues. CDR1 is LGHDT and CDR2 is YNNKEL in the germline V gene (reference sequence). CDR3 DNA sequence: TGTGCCAGCAGCCAGGCCAGACTAGCGGGGGCCCAAGAGACCCAGTACTTC. Translated, it gives CASSQARLAGAQETQYF.

The genes are TRBV10-2 and TRBJ1-2, with a tentative D call TRBD1 (5 bases). CDR3 length equals 14 residues. Germline CDR1 reads WSHSY; CDR2 reads SAAADI. V was cut by 0 bases and J by 5 bases, with 10 bases left in between. For the CDR3, the DNA is TGCGCCAGCAGTGAGTCGATGGGGGGGTATGGCTACACCTTC. Its protein is CASSESMGGYGYTF.

V and J are TRBV18 and TRBJ1-4; TRBD1 aligns across 7 bases. CDR1 and CDR2 (germline): KGHSH, LQKENI. The V gene end was trimmed by 2 bases and the J gene end by 7 bases; junction bases not matched to a gene: 13. The CDR3 consists of 17 residues. CDR3 in amino acids: CASSPANSGTELEKLFF. CDR3 nucleotide sequence: TGTGCCAGCTCACCAGCGAATTCCGGGACAGAGCTTGAAAAACTGTTTTTT.

V usage is TRBV3-1 (or the pseudogene TRBV3-2) and J usage is TRBJ2-2; 7 bases line up with TRBD2. The germline V gene encodes CDR1 LGHDT and CDR2 YNNKEL (reference sequence). The junction had 15 bases not matched to a gene; V was cut back by 6 bases and J by 5 bases. The CDR3 runs to 17 residues. The DNA for the CDR3 is TGTGCCAGCAGAAACCGGGACTACACCACATCTACCGGGGAGCTGTTTTTT. The encoded protein is CASRNRDYTTSTGELFF.

This clone appeared once. CDR3 in DNA: TGTGCCAGCAGCCAAGAACTAGCGGGGGGCCGAGCTAGCACAGATACGCAGTATTTT. Amino acids: CASSQELAGGRASTDTQYF. The chain carries TRBV3-1 (or the pseudogene TRBV3-2) and TRBJ2-3; 12 bases are shared with TRBD2. The trim removed 0 bases at V and 0 bases at J, leaving 7 bases unmatched. This CDR3 is 19 amino acids long. Germline-derived CDR1 and CDR2 are LGHDT and YNNKEL (reference sequence).

The chain recombines TRBV27 with TRBJ2-5; TRBD1 might be the D (6 bases). This CDR3 has 15 amino acids. Germline V CDR1 and CDR2: MNHEY, SMNVEV (reference sequence). Trimming left V 1 base short and J 1 base short, with 10 bases between. The CDR3 nucleotides read TGTGCCAGCAGTTTATGGGGGCCCGGCCAAGAGACCCAGTACTTC. Translation gives CASSLWGPGQETQYF.

The V call is TRBV10-3, the J call TRBJ2-3, with 10 bases matching TRBD1. The CDR3 totals 14 residues. The ends lost 4 bases at V and 4 bases at J; junction bases unmatched: 2. Germline V gene lookup returns CDR1 ENHRY and CDR2 SYGVKD. Here the CDR3 DNA reads TGTGCCATCAGTGGGGACAGGGGATCAGATACGCAGTATTTT. Protein: CAISGDRGSDTQYF.

The chain joins TRBV4-1 to TRBJ2-3; D is uncertain. CDR1 and CDR2 from the germline V gene are MGHRA and YSYEKL. The CDR3 is made up of 14 amino acids. Trimming took 1 base from V and 2 from J, leaving 7 bases between them. This CDR3 is CASSQVLYTDTQYF. The CDR3 DNA sequence: TGCGCCAGCAGCCAAGTCTTGTACACAGATACGCAGTATTTT.